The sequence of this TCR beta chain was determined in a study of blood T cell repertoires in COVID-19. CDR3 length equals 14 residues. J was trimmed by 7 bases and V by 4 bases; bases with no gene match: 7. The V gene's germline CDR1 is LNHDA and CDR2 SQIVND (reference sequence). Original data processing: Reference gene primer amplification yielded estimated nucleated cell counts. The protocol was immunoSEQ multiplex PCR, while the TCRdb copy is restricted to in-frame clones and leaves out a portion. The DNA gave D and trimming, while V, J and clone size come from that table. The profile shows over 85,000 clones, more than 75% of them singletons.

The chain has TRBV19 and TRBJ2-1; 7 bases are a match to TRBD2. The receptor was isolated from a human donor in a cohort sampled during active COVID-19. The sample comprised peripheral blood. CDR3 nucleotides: TGTGCCAGTAGTAACCCTAGCGGAAAGAATGAGCAGTTCTTC. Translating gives CASSNPSGKNEQFF.